This T cell receptor beta chain is drawn from a study of blood T cell repertoires in COVID-19. Looked up from germline, CDR1 is SGHTA and CDR2 is FQGNSA. Trimming stripped 2 bases from V and 2 bases from J, with 3 bases between. The CDR3 is 12 amino acids. Here immunoSEQ multiplex PCR was the method, and the copy in TCRdb shows in-frame clones only, minus some. Here the sample spans around 140,000 clones, roughly 84% being singletons. What was sequenced was peripheral blood. This sequence joins TRBV7-2 and TRBJ1-2; D remains ambiguous. The sequence derives from a woman at least 80 years old with acute or convalescent COVID-19. The CDR3 nucleotides read TGTGCCAGCAGCTTAATAAACTATGGCTACACCTTC. Residues: CASSLINYGYTF.